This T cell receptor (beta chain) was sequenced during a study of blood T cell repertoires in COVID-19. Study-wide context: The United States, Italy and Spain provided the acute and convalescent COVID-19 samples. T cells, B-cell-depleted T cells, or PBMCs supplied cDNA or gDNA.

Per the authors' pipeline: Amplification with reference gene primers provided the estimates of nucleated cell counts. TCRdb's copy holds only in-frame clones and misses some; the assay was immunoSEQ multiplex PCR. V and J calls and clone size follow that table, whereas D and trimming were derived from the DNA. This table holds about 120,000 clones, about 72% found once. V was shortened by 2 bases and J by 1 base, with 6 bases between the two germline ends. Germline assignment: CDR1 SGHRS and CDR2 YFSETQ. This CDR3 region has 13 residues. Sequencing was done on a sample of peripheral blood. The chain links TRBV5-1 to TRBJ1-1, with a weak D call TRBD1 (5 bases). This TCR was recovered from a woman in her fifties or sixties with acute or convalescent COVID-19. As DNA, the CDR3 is TGCGCCAGCAGCTTAGGGGCGAACACTGAAGCTTTCTTT. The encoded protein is CASSLGANTEAFF.